This is a list of T cell receptor beta chains from one sample in a study of shared clonotypes between healthy human individuals. Libraries were prepared by immunoSEQ multiplex PCR; TCRdb keeps only in-frame clonotypes and omits some of them. Among 400,000 to 500,000 clones, 79% were seen once, and the ten largest hold around 12%. Input material: PBMCs. The receptors shown here come from a woman aged 40 to 50 in good health. Some clones in this sample may be carry-over from other donors' samples. Both conserved end residues are part of each CDR3. D genes are given only for firm matches. Expanded clones are given a class, and other clones once, few, many or no size at all.

cdr3_length,v_call,j_call,d_call,clone_size,cdr3_nt,cdr3_aa
15,TRBV5-4,TRBJ2-3,NA,NA,TGTGCCAGCAGCTTGGACGTGGTAAGGGCAGATACGCAGTATTTT,CASSLDVVRADTQYF
17,TRBV2,TRBJ2-2,TRBD1,NA,TGTGCCAGCAGCCTACAGGGGGCGATGACGAACACCGGGGAGCTGTTTTTT,CASSLQGAMTNTGELFF
14,TRBV28,TRBJ1-1,NA,NA,TGTGCCAGCAGTTTATCAGCTGGGCCCCGGTCGGCTTTCTTT,CASSLSAGPRSAFF
14,TRBV5-1,TRBJ2-5,NA,once,TGCGCCAGCAGCTTGGATGGGGGTTCGTGGACCCAGTACTTC,CASSLDGGSWTQYF
15,TRBV27,TRBJ2-1,TRBD1,NA,TGTGCCAGCAGTTTTCGGGACAGGGGGTACAATGAGCAGTTCTTC,CASSFRDRGYNEQFF
16,TRBV7-9,TRBJ2-1,NA,NA,TGTGCCAGCAGCTTATATGAGGGAGCTGCCTACAATGAGCAGTTCTTC,CASSLYEGAAYNEQFF
14,TRBV5-4,TRBJ1-4,TRBD1,NA,TGTGCCAGCAGCCAGGACAGGGGCAATGAAAAACTGTTTTTT,CASSQDRGNEKLFF
15,TRBV19,TRBJ2-3,TRBD2,NA,TGTGCCAGCTCCTGGCGGGAGGGAGGCACAGATACGCAGTATTTT,CASSWREGGTDTQYF
17,TRBV27,TRBJ2-7,TRBD2,NA,TGTGCCAGCAGTTTAAGGGCCGGGCTAGCGGGAATCTACGAGCAGTACTTC,CASSLRAGLAGIYEQYF
14,TRBV6-1,TRBJ1-5,NA,NA,TGTGCCAGCAACCTCTCAGGAGGAGGTCAGCCCCAGCATTTT,CASNLSGGGQPQHF
12,TRBV13,TRBJ1-3,NA,NA,TGTGCCAGCAGCCGTTCTTCGGGCACCATATATTTT,CASSRSSGTIYF
15,TRBV5-1,TRBJ2-7,NA,NA,TGCGCCAGCAGCGTTGCAGACGCAAGCAGGTACGAGCAGTACTTC,CASSVADASRYEQYF